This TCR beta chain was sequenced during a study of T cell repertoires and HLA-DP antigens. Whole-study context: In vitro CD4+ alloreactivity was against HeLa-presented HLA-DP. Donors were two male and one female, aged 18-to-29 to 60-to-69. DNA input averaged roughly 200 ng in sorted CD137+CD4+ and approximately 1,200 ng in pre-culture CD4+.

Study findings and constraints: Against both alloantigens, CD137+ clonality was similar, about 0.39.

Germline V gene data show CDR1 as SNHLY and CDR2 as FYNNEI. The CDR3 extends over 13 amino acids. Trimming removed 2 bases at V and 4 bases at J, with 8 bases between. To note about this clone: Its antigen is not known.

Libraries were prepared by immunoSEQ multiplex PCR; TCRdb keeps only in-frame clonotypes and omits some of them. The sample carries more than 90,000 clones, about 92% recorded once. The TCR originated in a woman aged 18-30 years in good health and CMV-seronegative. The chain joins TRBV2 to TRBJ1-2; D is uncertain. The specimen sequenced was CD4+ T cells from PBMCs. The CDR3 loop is CASSESGFYGYTF. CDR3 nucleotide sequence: TGTGCCAGCAGTGAATCGGGGTTCTATGGCTACACCTTC.